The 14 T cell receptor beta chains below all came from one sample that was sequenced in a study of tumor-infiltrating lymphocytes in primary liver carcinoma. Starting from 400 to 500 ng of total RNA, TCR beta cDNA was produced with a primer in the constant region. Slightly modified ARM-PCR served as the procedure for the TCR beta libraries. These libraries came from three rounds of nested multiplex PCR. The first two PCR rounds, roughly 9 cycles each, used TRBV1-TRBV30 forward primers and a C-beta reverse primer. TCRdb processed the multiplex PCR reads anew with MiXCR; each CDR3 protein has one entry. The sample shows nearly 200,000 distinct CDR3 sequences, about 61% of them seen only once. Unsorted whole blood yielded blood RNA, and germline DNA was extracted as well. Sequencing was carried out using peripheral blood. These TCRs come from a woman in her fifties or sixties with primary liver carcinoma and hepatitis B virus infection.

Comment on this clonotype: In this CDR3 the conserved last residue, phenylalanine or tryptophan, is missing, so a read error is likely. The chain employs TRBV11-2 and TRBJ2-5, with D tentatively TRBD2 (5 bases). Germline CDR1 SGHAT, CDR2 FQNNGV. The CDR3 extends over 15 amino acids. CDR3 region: CAGSFPSGVRETQYL. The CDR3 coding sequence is TGTGCCGGCAGCTTCCCCAGCGGAGTAAGAGAGACCCAGTACCTC.

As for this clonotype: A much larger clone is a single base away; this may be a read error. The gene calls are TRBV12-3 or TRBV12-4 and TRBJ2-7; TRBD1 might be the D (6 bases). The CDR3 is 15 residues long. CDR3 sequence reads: CASREQQGPTYERYF. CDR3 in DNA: TGTGCCAGCAGGGAACAACAGGGTCCTACCTACGAGCGGTACTTC.

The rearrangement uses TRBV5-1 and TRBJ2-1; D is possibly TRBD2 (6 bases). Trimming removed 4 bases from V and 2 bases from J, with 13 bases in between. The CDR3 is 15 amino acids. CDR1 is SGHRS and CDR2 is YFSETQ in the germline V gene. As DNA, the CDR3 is TGCGCCAGCAGCGACGGGAGTACTACCTACAATGAGCAGTTCTTC. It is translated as CASSDGSTTYNEQFF.

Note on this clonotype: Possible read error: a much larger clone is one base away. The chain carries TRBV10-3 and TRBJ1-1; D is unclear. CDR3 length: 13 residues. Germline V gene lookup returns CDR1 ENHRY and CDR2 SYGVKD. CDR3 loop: CAISDRMNTEASF. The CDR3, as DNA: TGTGCCATCAGTGACAGGATGAACACTGAAGCTTCCTTT.

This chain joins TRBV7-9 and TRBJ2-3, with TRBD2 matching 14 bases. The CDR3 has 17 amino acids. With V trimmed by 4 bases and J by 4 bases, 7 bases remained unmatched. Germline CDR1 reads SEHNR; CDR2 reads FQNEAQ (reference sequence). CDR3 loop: CASSSQTSGRAADTQYF. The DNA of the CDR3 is TGTGCCAGCAGCTCCCAGACTAGCGGGAGGGCCGCAGATACGCAGTATTTT.

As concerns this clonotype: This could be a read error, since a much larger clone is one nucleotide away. The CDR3 loop reads CASMKSALPTNTQYF. DNA of the CDR3: TGTGCCAGCATGAAAAGCGCCCTACCCACAAATACGCAGTATTTT. This chain connects TRBV6-5 to TRBJ2-3; no reliable D call. The CDR3 contains 15 residues. Germline CDR1 is MNHEY and CDR2 is SVGAGI.

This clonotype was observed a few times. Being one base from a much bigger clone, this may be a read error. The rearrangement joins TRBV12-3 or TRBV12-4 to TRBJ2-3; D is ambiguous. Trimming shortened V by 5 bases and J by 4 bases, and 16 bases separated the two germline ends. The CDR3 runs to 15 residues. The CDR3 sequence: CASSHSLLVADTQYF. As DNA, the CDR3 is TGTGCCAGCAGTCACTCGCTCCTGGTTGCAGATACGCAGTATTTT.

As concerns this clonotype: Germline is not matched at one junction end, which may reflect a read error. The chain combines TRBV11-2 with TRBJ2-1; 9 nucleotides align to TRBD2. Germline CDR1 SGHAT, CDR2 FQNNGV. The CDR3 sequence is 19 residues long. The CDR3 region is CASSPNELSGRSIRKERFF. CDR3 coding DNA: TGTGCCAGCAGCCCCAACGAATTGAGCGGGAGGAGTATTAGGAAAGAGCGGTTCTTC.

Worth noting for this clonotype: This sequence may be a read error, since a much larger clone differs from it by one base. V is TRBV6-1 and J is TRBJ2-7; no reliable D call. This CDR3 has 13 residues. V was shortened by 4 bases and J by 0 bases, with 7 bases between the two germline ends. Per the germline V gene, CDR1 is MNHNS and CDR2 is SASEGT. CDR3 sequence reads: CASSAVHSYEQYF. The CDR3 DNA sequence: TGTGCCAGCAGTGCTGTCCACTCCTACGAGCAGTACTTC.

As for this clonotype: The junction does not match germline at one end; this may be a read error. The CDR3 region is CRLRTSGGYNEQFF. Here the CDR3 DNA reads TGTAGGCTCCGGACTAGCGGGGGGTACAATGAGCAGTTCTTC. The gene calls are TRBV29-1 and TRBJ2-1; 14 nucleotides align to TRBD2. Per the germline V gene, CDR1 is SQVTM and CDR2 is ANQGSEA. The CDR3 consists of 14 residues.

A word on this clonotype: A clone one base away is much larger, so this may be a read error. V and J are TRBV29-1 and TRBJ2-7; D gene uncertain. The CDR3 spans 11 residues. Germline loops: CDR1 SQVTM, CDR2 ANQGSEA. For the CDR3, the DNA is TGCCGCGTTGAGGCAGCCTACGAGCAGTACTTC. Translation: CRVEAAYEQYF.

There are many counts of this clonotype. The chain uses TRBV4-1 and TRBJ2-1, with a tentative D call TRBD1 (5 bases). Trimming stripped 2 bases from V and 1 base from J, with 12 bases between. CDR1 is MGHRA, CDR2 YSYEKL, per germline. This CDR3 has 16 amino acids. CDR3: CASSQLDIISYNEQFF. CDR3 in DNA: TGCGCCAGCAGCCAACTGGACATAATTTCCTACAATGAGCAGTTCTTC.

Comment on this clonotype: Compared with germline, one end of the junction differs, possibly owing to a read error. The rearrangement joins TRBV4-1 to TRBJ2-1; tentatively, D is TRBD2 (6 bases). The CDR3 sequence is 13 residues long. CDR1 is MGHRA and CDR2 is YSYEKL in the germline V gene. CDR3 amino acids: CTSRQPGDNEQLF. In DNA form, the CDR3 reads TGCACCAGCAGACAACCGGGGGATAATGAGCAGTTATTC.

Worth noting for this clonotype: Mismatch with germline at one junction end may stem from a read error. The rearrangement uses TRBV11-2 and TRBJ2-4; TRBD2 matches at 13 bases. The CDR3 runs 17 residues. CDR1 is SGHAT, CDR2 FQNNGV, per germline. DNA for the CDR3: TGTGCCAGCAGCTTTCCCGGGACTAGCGGGACAAAAAACATTCTGTATTTC. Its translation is CASSFPGTSGTKNILYF.